Listed below are T cell receptor beta chains from one sample, sequenced in a study of T cell repertoires in cytomegalovirus infection. TCRdb itself ran the reads through MiXCR, one entry per CDR3 protein. The table lists around 450,000 distinct CDR3 sequences, about 11% of them singletons. Sequencing was carried out using PBMCs. Source of these receptors: a human donor in good health (CMV status not recorded). Some clones in this sample may be carry-over from other donors' samples. Each CDR3 is given with its conserved first and last residue. The order of the fields is V gene, clone size, D gene, J gene, CDR3 DNA, CDR3 protein. A D gene is named only where the DNA matches it firmly. Expanded clones are given a class, and other clones once, few, many or no size at all.

TRBV28	once	NA	TRBJ2-7	TGTGCCAGCATAGGAGGGGCGGAAGGCTCCTACGAGCAGTACTTC	CASIGGAEGSYEQYF
TRBV3-1	NA	NA	TRBJ2-1	TGTGCCAGCAGCCAAGTGAACAAGCGGTTGCAGTTCTTC	CASSQVNKRLQFF
TRBV15	few	NA	TRBJ2-5	TGTGCCACCCGGGGACCAGGAGAGACCCAGTACTTC	CATRGPGETQYF
TRBV7-6	NA	TRBD1	TRBJ2-7	TGTGCCAGCTTGGGGACAGGGGACTCCTACGAGCAGTACTTC	CASLGTGDSYEQYF
TRBV7-2	many	NA	TRBJ1-3	TGTGCCAGCAGCCTTGACAACGGAAGGCAGAACACCATATATTTT	CASSLDNGRQNTIYF
TRBV30	few	TRBD2	TRBJ2-1	TGTGCCTGGGCGCGGGGCTCGGGACTAGCGGGAGGGCCTTTTGGTGAGCAGTTCTTC	CAWARGSGLAGGPFGEQFF
TRBV11-2	NA	TRBD2	TRBJ2-7	TGTGCCAGCAGCATTGGAATAGCGGGAGGTCGGTCCTACGAGCAGTACTTC	CASSIGIAGGRSYEQYF
TRBV2	many	NA	TRBJ1-5	TGTGCCAGCAGGACGGGGAGTCAGCCCCAGCATTTT	CASRTGSQPQHF
TRBV5-4	NA	TRBD2	TRBJ2-2	TGTGCCAGCAGTCCGACTAGCCCCGCGAAGACCGGGGAGCTGTTTTTT	CASSPTSPAKTGELFF
TRBV10-3	NA	NA	TRBJ1-2	TGTGCCATCAGTGAGTTGGGCGGCGCGGGAGGGACTGGCTACACCTTC	CAISELGGAGGTGYTF
TRBV7-2	NA	NA	TRBJ1-1	TGCGCCAGCGTCTTTAGCTACTTTGGGACTGAAGCTTTCTTT	CASVFSYFGTEAFF
TRBV11-1	many	NA	TRBJ1-4	TGTGCCAGCAGCCCCCGACAGATTGCAACTAATGAAAAACTGTTTTTT	CASSPRQIATNEKLFF
TRBV11-1	many	NA	TRBJ1-1	TGTGCCAGCACCCCGGACTTGAACACTGAAGCTTTCTTT	CASTPDLNTEAFF
TRBV19	NA	TRBD1	TRBJ1-5	TGTGCCAGTACTAGTGGGGGCGGACAGGGGGCAAGACAGCCCCAGCATTTT	CASTSGGGQGARQPQHF
TRBV5-1	few	NA	TRBJ2-1	TGCGCCAGCAGCCTCCATGGCCCCCGCGCCAATGAGCAGTTCTTC	CASSLHGPRANEQFF
TRBV9	many	TRBD2	TRBJ2-2	TGTGCCAGCAGCGTCAAGCGGGAGGGCCCCACCGGGGAGCTGTTTTTT	CASSVKREGPTGELFF
TRBV20-1	many	NA	TRBJ1-1	TGCAGTGCTTTCAGGAGGAACACTGAAGCTTTCTTT	CSAFRRNTEAFF
TRBV6-1	NA	TRBD2	TRBJ2-1	TGTGCCAGCAGTGAACGGCGGGAGGGATCCAATGAGCAGTTCTTC	CASSERREGSNEQFF
TRBV29-1	NA	NA	TRBJ1-1	TGCAGCGTCGTAGGGGGAACGGTCACTGAAGCTTTCTTT	CSVVGGTVTEAFF
TRBV7-2	many	NA	TRBJ1-5	TGTGCCAGCAGCTTATGGTCAAGGGGAATTGGATCGCCCCAGCATTTT	CASSLWSRGIGSPQHF
TRBV7-2	many	NA	TRBJ2-7	TGTGCCAGCAGCTTATCCTACATGAGTATGTACGAGCAGTACTTC	CASSLSYMSMYEQYF
TRBV28	many	NA	TRBJ1-1	TGTGCCAGCAGTTTATTTAGCCCTGCCATGAACACTGAAGCTTTCTTT	CASSLFSPAMNTEAFF
TRBV27	NA	NA	TRBJ2-2	TGTGCCAGCAGCGTGGGACCTAACACCGGGGAGCTGTTTTTT	CASSVGPNTGELFF
TRBV19	many	NA	TRBJ2-1	TGTGCCAGTAGTACCATCCAGGGTTCCAAATACAATGAGCAGTTCTTC	CASSTIQGSKYNEQFF
TRBV3-1	NA	NA	TRBJ2-2	TGTGCCAGCAGCCAAGATCGGGGGGAGCTGTTTTTT	CASSQDRGELFF
TRBV7-6	many	NA	TRBJ1-2	TGTGCCAGCAGCTTTCCGGGACGAAACTATGGCTACACCTTC	CASSFPGRNYGYTF
TRBV12-3/TRBV12-4	many	NA	TRBJ2-5	TGTGCCAGCAGCAACCGGGGCCAAGAGACCCAGTACTTC	CASSNRGQETQYF
TRBV3-1	NA	NA	TRBJ1-2	TGTGCCAGCAGCCAAGTTAACAGTCTACATGGCTACACCTTC	CASSQVNSLHGYTF